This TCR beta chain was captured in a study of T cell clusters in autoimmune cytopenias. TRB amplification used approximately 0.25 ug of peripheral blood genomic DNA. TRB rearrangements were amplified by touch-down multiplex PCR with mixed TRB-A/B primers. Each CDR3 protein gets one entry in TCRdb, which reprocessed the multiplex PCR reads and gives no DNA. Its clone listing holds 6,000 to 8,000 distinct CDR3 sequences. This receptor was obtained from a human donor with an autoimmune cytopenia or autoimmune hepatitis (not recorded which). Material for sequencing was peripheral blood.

Here the CDR3 reads CASSPLWGRQGFSYEQYF. The chain links TRBV6-1 to TRBJ2-7; the D call of TRBD1 rests on TCRdb alone, since no DNA is present to check it. The CDR3 contains 18 residues. CDR1 is MNHNS and CDR2 is SASEGT in the germline V gene.